These 30 T cell receptor beta chains came from one sample sequenced in a study of T cell repertoires in cytomegalovirus infection. These receptors have no known antigen. Each CDR3 protein gets one entry after TCRdb re-called the reads with MiXCR. The sample yields about 830,000 distinct CDR3 sequences, approximately 32% seen once. The source material was cultured CD8+ T cells from PBMCs, sampled from culture after CMV antigen stimulation. The receptors derive from a human donor in good health (CMV status not recorded). Some clones in this sample may be carry-over from other donors' samples.

A few counts support this clonotype. The chain carries TRBV10-3 and TRBJ1-1, with a possible D match to TRBD1 (5 bases). Germline loops: CDR1 ENHRY, CDR2 SYGVKD. The CDR3 has 14 amino acids. Trimming left V 0 bases short and J 4 bases short, with 9 bases between. CDR3 sequence (DNA): TGTGCCATCAGTGAGTCGACAGCGAGCACTGAAGCTTTCTTT. Residues: CAISESTASTEAFF.

The J gene is TRBJ2-2, the V gene TRBV5-1; unclear D gene. The CDR3 is made up of 16 amino acids. The V end was cut by 0 bases, the J end by 1 base, with 10 bases between. Germline loops: CDR1 SGHRS, CDR2 YFSETQ. The CDR3 DNA follows: TGCGCCAGCAGCTTGGAAGGCAGTGTGAACACCGGGGAGCTGTTTTTT. Protein product: CASSLEGSVNTGELFF.

This clonotype has ten or more counts. The chain links TRBV24-1 to TRBJ2-3, with TRBD2 as a possible D gene (6 bases). Deletions cut 4 bases from V and 10 bases from J, with 17 bases between. Per germline, CDR1 KGHDR and CDR2 SFDVKD. The CDR3 extends over 14 amino acids. For the CDR3, the DNA is TGTGCCACCAGTGACCGATGGCGGGGCTTACCGCAGTATTTT. Its translation: CATSDRWRGLPQYF.

This chain links TRBV19 with TRBJ1-2; D may be TRBD1 (6 bases). The CDR3 runs to 17 residues. Looked up from germline, CDR1 is LNHDA and CDR2 is SQIVND (reference sequence). The V end was cut by 4 bases, the J end by 5 bases, with 23 bases between. CDR3 in DNA: TGTGCCAGTAGTACTGCCAGGGGAGATTATTTCCCTTATGGCTACACCTTC. Amino acid sequence: CASSTARGDYFPYGYTF. Full variable domain (outside the CDR3, taken from reference TRBV19 and TRBJ1-2): DGGITQSPKYLFRKEGQNVTLSCEQNLNHDAMYWYRQDPGQGLRLIYYSQIVNDFQKGDIAEGYSVSREKKESFPLTVTSAQKNPTAFYLCASSTARGDYFPYGYTFGSGTRLTVV.

This clonotype was seen only a few times. The chain joins TRBV27 to TRBJ2-1; 8 nucleotides line up with TRBD1. CDR3 size: 19 residues. Germline V gene sequence: CDR1 MNHEY, CDR2 SMNVEV (reference sequence). V trimming: 3 bases; J trimming: 0 bases; junction bases outside the gene matches: 13. The CDR3 here is CASSLTGQGPHRSYNEQFF. CDR3 bases: TGTGCCAGCAGTTTGACCGGACAGGGACCACACCGCTCCTACAATGAGCAGTTCTTC.

The J gene is TRBJ1-2, the V gene TRBV7-3; possible D gene TRBD1, 5 bases. The CDR3 length is 15 residues. The germline V gene encodes CDR1 SGHTA and CDR2 FQGTGA. V was shortened by 3 bases and J by 5 bases, with 16 bases between the two germline ends. CDR3 in amino acids: CASSFPPRQSYGYTF. The CDR3 DNA reads TGTGCCAGCAGCTTCCCACCGAGACAGTCTTATGGCTACACCTTC.

There are many counts of this clonotype. The V and J genes are TRBV9 and TRBJ2-1; TRBD1 aligns across 7 bases. Germline trimming cut 4 bases from V and 8 bases from J; bases unmatched to any gene: 15. CDR3 size: 16 residues. The germline CDR1 and CDR2 sequences are SGDLS and YYNGEE. DNA for the CDR3: TGTGCCAGCAGCCCCAGGGGGAGAGAGGTGAGGGATGAGCAGTTCTTC. This codes for CASSPRGREVRDEQFF.

This clonotype came up a few times. The rearrangement joins TRBV7-9 to TRBJ1-2, with D unresolved. This CDR3 is built from 13 residues. Germline CDR1 and CDR2: SEHNR and FQNEAQ (reference sequence). The germline V and J ends were trimmed by 1 base and 7 bases, with 10 bases remaining between them. The CDR3 region is CASSLGGAFGYTF. The CDR3 bases are TGTGCCAGCAGCTTAGGAGGTGCCTTTGGCTACACCTTC.

Only a few counts were recorded for this clonotype. The chain combines TRBV15 with TRBJ1-1; no definite D call. The CDR3 covers 12 residues. Germline V lookup: CDR1 LNHNV, CDR2 YYDKDF (reference sequence). The V end lost 5 bases, the J end lost 4 bases, and 8 bases lay between the germline ends. The CDR3 DNA sequence: TGTGCCACCAGCCTGGGGTTCACTGAAGCTTTCTTT. Translated, it gives CATSLGFTEAFF.

This clonotype has just one count. V and J are TRBV9 and TRBJ2-5; 7 bases align to TRBD1. V lost 2 bases and J lost 1; bases outside the gene matches: 5. CDR1 and CDR2 from the germline V gene are SGDLS and YYNGEE. This CDR3 region has 15 residues. The CDR3 here is CASSVSGTAQETQYF. CDR3 nucleotide sequence: TGTGCCAGCAGCGTGTCCGGGACAGCCCAAGAGACCCAGTACTTC.

In its sample, this clonotype was seen once. The V and J genes are TRBV6-6 and TRBJ1-1; no clear D gene. From germline, CDR1 is MNHNY and CDR2 SVGAGI (reference sequence). CDR3 length equals 14 residues. V shed 5 bases and J shed 8 bases, with 18 bases lying between them. The CDR3 spells CASSENDHIREAFF. For the CDR3, the DNA is TGTGCCAGCAGTGAGAACGACCATATCCGAGAAGCTTTCTTT.

The chain has TRBV5-5 and TRBJ2-3; TRBD1 is a possible D gene (6 bases). The CDR3 contains 16 residues. Trimming took off 0 bases at V and 2 bases at J, with 13 bases between the two ends. Germline assignment: CDR1 SGHKS and CDR2 YYEKEE (reference sequence). DNA for the CDR3: TGTGCCAGCAGCTTGGAATCGGGACACCTCACAGATACGCAGTATTTT. Translated, it gives CASSLESGHLTDTQYF.

The rearrangement joins TRBV6-5 to TRBJ2-7, with D uncertain. Deletions cut 0 bases from V and 5 bases from J, with 5 bases between. The CDR3 contains 12 residues. Germline values: CDR1 MNHEY, CDR2 SVGAGI. CDR3 nucleotides: TGTGCCAGCAGTTACTCGGCAGACGAGCAGTACTTC. Translating it yields CASSYSADEQYF.

The chain employs TRBV6-6 and TRBJ2-3, with TRBD1 as a possible D gene (6 bases). V was shortened by 6 bases and J by 6 bases, with 25 bases between the two germline ends. The CDR3 contains 17 residues. Germline V gene data show CDR1 as MNHNY and CDR2 as SVGAGI (reference sequence). CDR3: CASSSITGFGITDTQYF. The CDR3 DNA follows: TGTGCCAGCAGCTCAATTACAGGGTTTGGTATTACGGATACGCAGTATTTT.

This clonotype was seen a few times. V gene TRBV27 combines with J gene TRBJ2-2; D is unclear. Germline-derived CDR1 and CDR2 are MNHEY and SMNVEV (reference sequence). The CDR3 extends over 13 amino acids. Between the trimmed V and J ends, which lost 2 bases and 6 bases, there was a span of 7 bases. The CDR3 protein is CASSLRVSGELFF. CDR3 nucleotides: TGTGCCAGCAGTTTAAGGGTGTCCGGGGAGCTGTTTTTT.

The chain is built from TRBV27 and TRBJ1-5, with TRBD1 matching over 7 bases. The CDR3 sequence is 12 residues long. V gave up 7 bases and J gave up 5 bases; unmatched junction bases: 2. Germline CDR1 reads MNHEY; CDR2 reads SMNVEV (reference sequence). As DNA, the CDR3 is TGTGCCAGCAAGACAGGGTATCAGCCCCAGCATTTT. Amino acids: CASKTGYQPQHF.

This clonotype was seen only a few times. The chain is built from TRBV10-2 and TRBJ2-1; unclear D gene. The CDR3 spans 16 residues. The V end lost 6 bases, the J end lost 0 bases, and 15 bases lay between the germline ends. Germline lookup yields CDR1 WSHSY and CDR2 SAAADI. CDR3 residues: CASSELFGSSYNEQFF. The CDR3 nucleotides read TGCGCCAGCAGCGAGCTTTTCGGGTCCTCCTACAATGAGCAGTTCTTC.

This clonotype has a handful of counts. This chain joins TRBV7-9 and TRBJ2-1; D call uncertain. The CDR3 spans 15 residues. Trimming took off 5 bases at V and 2 bases at J, with 13 bases between the two ends. In germline, CDR1 is SEHNR, CDR2 FQNEAQ (reference sequence). CDR3 DNA: TGTGCCAGCAGCCTCGAAGACCCGACCTACAATGAGCAGTTCTTC. Protein: CASSLEDPTYNEQFF.

This chain links TRBV7-3 with TRBJ2-7, with 9 bases matching TRBD1. The CDR3 is 20 amino acids. The germline CDR1 and CDR2 sequences are SGHTA and FQGTGA. CDR3 in DNA: TGTACCAGCAGCTTAATCATGGGACAGGGATTATCGAACCTTACCTACGAGCAGTACGTC. This gives the protein CTSSLIMGQGLSNLTYEQYV.

There are a few counts of this clonotype. The V gene is TRBV4-2, the J gene TRBJ2-2; D is possibly TRBD1 (5 bases). V lost 5 bases, J lost 6 bases, and 16 bases lay in between. CDR1 LGHNA and CDR2 YNFKEQ come from the germline V gene. The CDR3 length is 15 residues. CDR3 nucleotides: TGTGCCAGCAGCTCAGAGGCAGGGATCCCCGGGGAGCTGTTTTTT. Translating it yields CASSSEAGIPGELFF.

The chain is built from TRBV7-2 and TRBJ2-7, with 9 bases that match TRBD1. The germline CDR1 and CDR2 sequences are SGHTA and FQGNSA. Trimming at V came to 5 bases and at J to 1 base, leaving 3 bases not matched to a gene. The CDR3 loop spans 14 amino acids. CDR3 sequence reads: CASSHGTGSYEQYV. DNA of the CDR3: TGTGCCAGCAGCCACGGGACAGGGTCCTACGAGCAGTACGTC.

This clonotype was counted a few times. V is TRBV10-3 and J is TRBJ2-2; TRBD2 aligns across 15 bases. V trimming: 5 bases; J trimming: 2 bases; junction bases outside the gene matches: 12. CDR1 and CDR2 (germline): ENHRY, SYGVKD. This CDR3 is built from 20 residues. Here the CDR3 reads CAISLPEGLAGGFNTGELFF. The CDR3 DNA sequence: TGTGCCATCAGTCTACCAGAAGGACTAGCGGGGGGGTTTAACACCGGGGAGCTGTTTTTT.

This clonotype was seen more than once but under ten times. The gene calls are TRBV19 and TRBJ2-1, with unresolved D. The CDR3 has 12 residues. V lost 3 bases and J 6 bases, leaving 6 bases between the germline ends. Germline CDR1 reads LNHDA; CDR2 reads SQIVND (reference sequence). This CDR3 reads CASSMRVNEQFF. CDR3 in DNA: TGTGCCAGTAGTATGCGAGTCAATGAGCAGTTCTTC.

Only a few counts were recorded for this clonotype. The J gene is TRBJ2-7, the V gene TRBV3-1, with 8 positions matching TRBD1. V was clipped by 4 bases and J by 2 bases; unmatched bases: 7. Germline values: CDR1 LGHDT, CDR2 YNNKEL (reference sequence). CDR3 length: 15 amino acids. CDR3 amino acids: CASSPADRATYEQYF. CDR3 bases: TGTGCCAGCAGCCCGGCGGACAGGGCGACCTACGAGCAGTACTTC.

J is TRBJ2-3 and V is TRBV3-1; D ambiguous. V gave up 1 base and J gave up 3 bases, with 8 bases separating them. This CDR3 comprises 14 residues. Germline CDR1 reads LGHDT; CDR2 reads YNNKEL (reference sequence). The CDR3 DNA is TGTGCCAGCAGCCAAGGAGTCTTTACAGATACGCAGTATTTT. It translates to CASSQGVFTDTQYF.

This clonotype was observed a handful of times. The genes are TRBV6-5 and TRBJ2-3; TRBD1 matches 11 bases. Germline lookup yields CDR1 MNHEY and CDR2 SVGAGI. Trimming took 2 bases from V and 13 from J; bases not matched to a gene: 5. CDR3 length: 13 residues. In DNA form, the CDR3 reads TGTGCCAGCAGTTACCCCGGGACAGGGGGGGAGTATTTT. Residues: CASSYPGTGGEYF.

The chain is built from TRBV12-3 or TRBV12-4 and TRBJ2-1; 11 nucleotides match TRBD2. CDR3 length: 16 amino acids. V shed 8 bases, J shed 4 bases, and the junction held 10 bases outside the gene matches. CDR3 nucleotide sequence: TGTGCCAGCGGCGAACTTAGGACTAGCGGGTACAATGAGCAGTTCTTC. Amino acid sequence: CASGELRTSGYNEQFF.

The rearrangement links TRBV6-8 to TRBJ1-5, with 7 bases fitting TRBD1. After removal of 0 bases from V and 3 bases from J, the junction contained 8 bases not matched to a gene. Germline V lookup: CDR1 MNHGY, CDR2 SAAAGT. The CDR3 contains 17 residues. The CDR3: CASSYSIQTGNNQPQHF. The CDR3 DNA reads TGTGCCAGCAGTTACTCGATCCAGACAGGGAACAATCAGCCCCAGCATTTT.

In DNA form, the CDR3 reads TGTGCCAGCTCACCATCGGAAAGGGTGGCAAACAATGAGCAGTTCTTC. Translation gives CASSPSERVANNEQFF. The gene calls are TRBV18 and TRBJ2-1; D not certain. Trimming took 2 bases from V and 5 from J, leaving 16 bases between them. In germline, CDR1 is KGHSH, CDR2 LQKENI. The CDR3 is made up of 16 amino acids. The full variable domain, its missing parts supplied by reference TRBV18 and TRBJ2-1, is NAGVMQNPRHLVRRRGQEARLRCSPMKGHSHVYWYRQLPEEGLKFMVYLQKENIIDESGMPKERFSAEFPKEGPSILRIQQVVRGDSAAYFCASSPSERVANNEQFFGPGTRLTVL.

This chain uses TRBV11-2 with TRBJ2-5, with D uncertain. The CDR3 totals 14 residues. In germline, CDR1 is SGHAT, CDR2 FQNNGV. Trimming cost V 0 bases and J 5 bases, with 10 bases left between them. The CDR3 reads CASSLEAGWETQYF. The CDR3 DNA follows: TGTGCCAGCAGCTTAGAGGCAGGCTGGGAGACCCAGTACTTC.